This T cell receptor (beta chain) was sequenced in a study of Graves' ophthalmopathy and Graves' hyperthyroidism. This clonotype has ten or more counts. As yet, its antigen is unknown. Ages of hyperthyroidism patients ran from 18 to 65, and their diagnoses were new, under 2 months' duration. Ineligible for inclusion were patients with other autoimmune diseases, uncontrolled infections, pregnancy or lactation. Clinical symptoms and serum thyroxine were used for diagnosis; TRAb, thyroid ultrasound and orbital computed tomography were also relied on. Using RNA transcripts, the TCR beta CDR3 regions were amplified. An opening RT-PCR round employed HTBI primers and preceded a second-round multiplex PCR. TCRdb recomputed calls from the multiplex PCR reads with MiXCR, one row per CDR3 protein. The table records around 1,200,000 distinct CDR3 sequences, 35% to 40% of them present only once. Whole-study findings and limits: Stable hyperthyroidism and ophthalmopathy were told apart by a 13-signature model, which achieved just over 85% sensitivity and roughly 80% specificity.

The germline gives CDR1 SGHTA, CDR2 FQGNSA. The CDR3 contains 12 residues. Trimming stripped 2 bases from V and 4 bases from J, with 3 bases between. The sample comprised peripheral blood or thyroid tissue (not recorded which). The clonotype was recovered from an adult man with Graves' hyperthyroidism. The chain employs TRBV7-2 and TRBJ1-3; D is undetermined. The CDR3 protein is CASSLHGNTIYF. CDR3 sequence (DNA): TGTGCCAGCAGCTTACACGGAAACACCATATATTTT.